This paragraph reports one TCR beta chain. The TCRbeta library incorporated unique molecular identifiers. TCRdb itself ran the PCR reads through MiXCR, one entry per CDR3 protein. The sample holds hundreds of thousands of distinct CDR3 sequences; around 17% are singletons and the top ten take about 3.1%. The record originates from a study of T-cell reconstitution after alpha-beta-depleted transplantation in children. This CDR3 contains 16 residues. The germline V and J ends were trimmed by 0 bases and 6 bases, with 12 bases remaining between them. The germline gives CDR1 MGHRA, CDR2 YSYEKL. This clonotype was sampled from a human donor who donated a stem cell graft to a child with acute lymphoblastic leukemia. The sequenced sample was PBMCs from the stem cell graft donor, obtained from the stem cell graft. This rearrangement joins TRBV4-1 to TRBJ1-6; weak D call: TRBD1 (5 bases). This CDR3 reads CASSQDWKGSNSPLHF. CDR3 in DNA: TGCGCCAGCAGCCAAGATTGGAAGGGGAGTAATTCACCCCTCCACTTT.